This TCR beta chain is from a study of cytomegalovirus exposure and HLA in healthy donors. Whole-study findings and limits: Cytomegalovirus status, reportedly, was diagnosed with high specificity and sensitivity by the classifier. There were some public TCRs occurring in many donors, but most TCR sequences were rare.

Comment on this clone: Its antigen is undetermined.

CDR3 length: 14 residues. From germline, CDR1 is MGHDK and CDR2 SYGVNS. V lost 4 bases to trimming and J lost 6 bases; unmatched junction nucleotides: 6. Nominal health characterized the donors when sampled, though unrecorded immune exposures were likely. The PCR ran on 60 Vbeta and 13 Jbeta primers. Sequencing was performed with immunoSEQ multiplex PCR; in TCRdb, only in-frame clones are kept and a portion is missing. The sample has 75,000 to 100,000 clones, less than 85% seen once; the top ten hold around a fifth. This rearrangement joins TRBV25-1 to TRBJ1-5; 7 bases line up with TRBD1. Sequenced input: PBMCs. This sequence was found in a woman aged 55-70 years in good health and CMV-seropositive. This CDR3 reads CASSGQGLTQPQHF. DNA of the CDR3: TGTGCCAGCAGTGGACAGGGTCTAACTCAGCCCCAGCATTTT.